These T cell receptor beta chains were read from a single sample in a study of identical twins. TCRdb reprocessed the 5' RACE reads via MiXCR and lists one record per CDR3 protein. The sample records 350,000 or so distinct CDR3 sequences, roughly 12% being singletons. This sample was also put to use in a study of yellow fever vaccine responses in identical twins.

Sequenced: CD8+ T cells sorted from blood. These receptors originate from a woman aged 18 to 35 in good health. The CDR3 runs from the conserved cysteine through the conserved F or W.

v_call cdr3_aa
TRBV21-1 CASSETGKNTEAFF
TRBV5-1 CASSQKQGDNEQFF
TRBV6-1 CASRRQANQPQHF
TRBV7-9 CASSFPSGGDLYNEQFF
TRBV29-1 CSVYILDYGYTF
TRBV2 CASREAGLRYGNEQFF
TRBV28 CATAGGRDIQYF
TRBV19 CASTPFGASGEQYF
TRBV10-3 CAISDRERSYNEQFF
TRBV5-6 CASSLGGTTSYEQYF
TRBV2 CASNNPEGLAGGQIYNEQFF
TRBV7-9 CASSGDTIYF
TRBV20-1 CSAWLGQKNEKLFF
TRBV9 CASSVERLAGGELFF
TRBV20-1 CSARDRTGGSYEQYF
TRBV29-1 CSVEVGQGNGYTF
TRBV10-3 CAISDPQGANYGYTF
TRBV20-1 CSVGSQNTGELFF
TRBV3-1 CASSSELAGLSDTQYF
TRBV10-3 CAISNPLGGLETQYF
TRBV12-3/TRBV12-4 CASGAGTGESNEQFF
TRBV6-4 CASSESGTSGYNEQFF
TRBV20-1 CSASPLVSGWSYEQYF
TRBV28 CASSIISGRNTGELFF
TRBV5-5 CASSSGGEAFF
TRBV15 CATSREAPGTPNNEQFF
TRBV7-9 CASSTAGAWETQYF
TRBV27 CASSTTELYEQYF
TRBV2 CASSEAHPSRGSGANVLTF
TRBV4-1 CASSQSRVPNEQFF
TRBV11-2 CASSLGLAGRSYEQYF
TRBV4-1 CASSPYDRVNTGELFF
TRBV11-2 CASSLLGRVSSGANVLTF
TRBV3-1 CASSQDMTSVPYEQYF
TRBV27 CASSLSLGTVVNEQFF
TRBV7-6 CASSFPGQGDTGELFF
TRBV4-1 CASSPGTTQETQYF
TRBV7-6 CASSLVTNSYNEQFF
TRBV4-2 CASSQDPGTGDSPLHF
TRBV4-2 CASSQETSGSDEQYF
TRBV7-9 CASSWSSGANVLTF
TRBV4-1 CASSQARGSQPQHF